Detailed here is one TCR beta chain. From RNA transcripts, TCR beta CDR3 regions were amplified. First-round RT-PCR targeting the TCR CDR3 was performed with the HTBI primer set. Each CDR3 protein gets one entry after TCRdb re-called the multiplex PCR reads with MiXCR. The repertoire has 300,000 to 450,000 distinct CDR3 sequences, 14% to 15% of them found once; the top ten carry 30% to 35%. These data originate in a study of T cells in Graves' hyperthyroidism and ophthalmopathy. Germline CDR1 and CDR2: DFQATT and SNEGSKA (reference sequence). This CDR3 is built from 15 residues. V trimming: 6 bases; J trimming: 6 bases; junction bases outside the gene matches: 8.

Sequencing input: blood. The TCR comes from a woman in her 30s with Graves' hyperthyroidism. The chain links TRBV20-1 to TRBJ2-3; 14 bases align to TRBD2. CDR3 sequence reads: CSAAGLAGGADTQYF. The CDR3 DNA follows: TGCAGTGCCGCCGGACTAGCGGGAGGTGCGGATACGCAGTATTTT.